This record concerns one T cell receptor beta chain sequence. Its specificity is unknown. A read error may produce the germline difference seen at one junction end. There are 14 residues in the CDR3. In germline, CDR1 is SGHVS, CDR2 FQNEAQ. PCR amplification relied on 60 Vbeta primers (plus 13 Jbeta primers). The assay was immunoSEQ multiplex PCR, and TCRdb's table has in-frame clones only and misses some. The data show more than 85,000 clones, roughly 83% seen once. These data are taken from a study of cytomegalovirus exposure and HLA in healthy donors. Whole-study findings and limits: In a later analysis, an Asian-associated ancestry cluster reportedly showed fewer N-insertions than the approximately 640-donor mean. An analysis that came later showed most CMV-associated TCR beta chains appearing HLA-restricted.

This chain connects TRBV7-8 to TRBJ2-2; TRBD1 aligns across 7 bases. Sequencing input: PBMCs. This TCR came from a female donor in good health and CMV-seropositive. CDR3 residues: CASSPDRNTGELFF. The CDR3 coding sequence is TGTGCCAGCAGCCCGGACAGGAACACGGGGGAGCTGTTTTTT. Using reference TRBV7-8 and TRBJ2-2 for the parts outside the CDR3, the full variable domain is GAGVSQSPRYKVAKRGQDVALRCDPISGHVSLFWYQQALGQGPEFLTYFQNEAQLDKSGLPSDRFFAERPEGSVSTLKIQRTQQEDSAVYLCASSPDRNTGELFFGEGSRLTVL.